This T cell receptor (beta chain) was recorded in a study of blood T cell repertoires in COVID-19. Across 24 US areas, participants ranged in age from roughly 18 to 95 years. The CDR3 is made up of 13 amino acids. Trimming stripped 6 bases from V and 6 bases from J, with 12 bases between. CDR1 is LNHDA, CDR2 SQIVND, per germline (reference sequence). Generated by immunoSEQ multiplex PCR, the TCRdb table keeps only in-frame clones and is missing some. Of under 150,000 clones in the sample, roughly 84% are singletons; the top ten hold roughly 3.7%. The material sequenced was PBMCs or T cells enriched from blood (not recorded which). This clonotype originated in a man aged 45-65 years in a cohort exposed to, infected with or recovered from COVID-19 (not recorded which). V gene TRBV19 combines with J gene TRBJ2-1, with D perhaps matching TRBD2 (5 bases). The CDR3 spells CASSVTRSNEQFF. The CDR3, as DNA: TGTGCCAGTAGCGTTACTAGGTCCAATGAGCAGTTCTTC.